The T cell receptor (beta chain) under discussion was sequenced for a study of blood T cells in healthy people across ages. With a J-beta primer mix and a sample-barcoded 5' primer, a second PCR ran about 7 to 12 cycles. No fewer than 2.5 million CDR3-containing paired-end reads came from each sample. TCRdb reprocessed the 5' RACE reads via MiXCR and lists one record per CDR3 protein. The table lists approximately 1,100,000 distinct CDR3 sequences, over 35% of them singletons. Germline CDR1 is SNHLY and CDR2 is FYNNEI. This CDR3 has 15 residues. Trimming removed 1 base at V and 2 bases at J, with 10 bases between. Regarding this clonotype: Antigen unknown.

Whole-study findings and limits: A roughly linear fall in TCR beta diversity per million T cells was seen with increasing age.

The source of this sequence is a woman aged 55-75 years in good health. The rearrangement joins TRBV2 to TRBJ2-3; D might be TRBD1 or TRBD2, each matching 5 bases. Sample: blood. In DNA form, the CDR3 reads TGTGCCAGCAGTGAAGGAACGGGACCCACAGATACGCAGTATTTT. Protein product: CASSEGTGPTDTQYF.